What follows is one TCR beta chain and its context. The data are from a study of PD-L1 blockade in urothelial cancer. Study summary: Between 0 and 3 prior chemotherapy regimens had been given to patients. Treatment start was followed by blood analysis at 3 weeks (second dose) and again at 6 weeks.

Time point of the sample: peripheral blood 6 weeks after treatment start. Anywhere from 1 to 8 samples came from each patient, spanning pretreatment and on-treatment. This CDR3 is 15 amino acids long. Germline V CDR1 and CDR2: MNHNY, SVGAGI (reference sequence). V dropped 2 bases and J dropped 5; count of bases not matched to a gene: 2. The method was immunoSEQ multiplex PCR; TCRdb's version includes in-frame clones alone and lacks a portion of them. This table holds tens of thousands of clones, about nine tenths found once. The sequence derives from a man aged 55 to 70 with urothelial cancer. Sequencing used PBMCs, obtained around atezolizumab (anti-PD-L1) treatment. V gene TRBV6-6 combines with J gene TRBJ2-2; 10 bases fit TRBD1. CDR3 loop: CASSYGQGGTGELFF. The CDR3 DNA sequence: TGTGCCAGCAGTTACGGACAGGGGGGGACCGGGGAGCTGTTTTTT.